Each of the 32 T cell receptor beta chains below was sequenced from the same sample in a study of a mutant IDH1 vaccine in newly diagnosed glioma. These receptors have no known antigen. Specified time point: week 47, end of study. Each vaccine dose was 300 ug of mutant IDH1 20-mer peptide, with topical imiquimod. Sequencing was performed with immunoSEQ multiplex PCR; in TCRdb, only in-frame clones are kept and a portion is missing. The data show about 54,000 clones, about four fifths seen once. Specimen: PBMCs, collected from a glioma patient whose treatment included an IDH1 peptide vaccine. These receptors all come from a woman aged 50 to 60 with glioma.

The V gene is TRBV27, the J gene TRBJ2-7; the match to TRBD2 covers 12 bases. The V and J ends lost 5 bases and 6 bases, in that order; junction bases with no gene match: 5. CDR1 and CDR2 (germline): MNHEY, SMNVEV (reference sequence). This CDR3 has 14 amino acids. In nucleotides, the CDR3 is TGTGCCAGCAGTCCGAGACTAGCGGGGGCCGAGCAGTACTTC. Translated: CASSPRLAGAEQYF.

The genes are TRBV4-3 and TRBJ1-2; D might be TRBD1 (5 bases). V gave up 0 bases and J gave up 7 bases, with 15 bases separating them. The CDR3 loop spans 15 amino acids. CDR1 and CDR2 (germline): LGHNA, YSLEER. This CDR3 is CASSQDSQGVGGYTF. The CDR3 DNA follows: TGCGCCAGCAGCCAAGATTCGCAAGGGGTGGGTGGCTACACCTTC.

CDR3 sequence: CASRDSTYSYEQYF. CDR3 DNA: TGTGCCAGCAGGGACAGTACATACTCCTACGAGCAGTACTTC. This chain uses TRBV2 with TRBJ2-7, with D maybe TRBD1 (6 bases). Trimming removed 6 bases from V and 0 bases from J, with 12 bases in between. The CDR3 sequence is 14 residues long. The germline CDR1 and CDR2 sequences are SNHLY and FYNNEI.

This clone came up once. V and J are TRBV5-1 and TRBJ2-3, with D perhaps matching TRBD2 (5 bases). CDR1 is SGHRS and CDR2 is YFSETQ in the germline V gene. Trimming stripped 5 bases from V and 5 bases from J, with 15 bases between. The CDR3 is 14 residues long. The CDR3 protein is CASSGISVEDTQYF. CDR3 DNA sequence: TGCGCCAGCAGTGGGATTAGCGTCGAAGATACGCAGTATTTT.

This chain connects TRBV14 to TRBJ1-3; D not certain. Trimming stripped 8 bases from V and 2 bases from J, with 10 bases between. This CDR3 has 13 residues. The germline CDR1 and CDR2 sequences are SGHDN and FVKESK. The CDR3 loop is CASSLTAGNTIYF. CDR3 bases: TGTGCCAGCTCACTTACGGCTGGAAACACCATATATTTT.

This clone showed up just a few times. The chain uses TRBV6-5 and TRBJ2-3, with a tentative D call TRBD1 (6 bases). The CDR3 is made up of 12 amino acids. CDR1 and CDR2 from the germline V gene are MNHEY and SVGAGI. The CDR3 here is CVVGATTDTQYF. The CDR3 DNA sequence: TGTGTCGTGGGGGCGACAACAGATACGCAGTATTTT.

The rearrangement joins TRBV7-9 to TRBJ2-3; TRBD2 aligns across 12 bases. Germline V gives CDR1 SEHNR, CDR2 FQNEAQ (reference sequence). The CDR3 is 19 amino acids. Trimming removed 5 bases from V and 0 bases from J; junction bases left unmatched: 12. In nucleotides, the CDR3 is TGTGCCAGCAGCACTGGACTAGCGGGGACTCTGGAGAGCACAGATACGCAGTATTTT. Translating gives CASSTGLAGTLESTDTQYF.

This rearrangement joins TRBV30 to TRBJ1-5; D unclear. CDR3 length equals 15 residues. Germline V lookup: CDR1 GTSNPN, CDR2 SVGIG (reference sequence). The germline V and J ends were trimmed by 2 bases and 1 base, with 12 bases remaining between them. CDR3 protein: CAWSRQEVSNQPQHF. CDR3 coding DNA: TGTGCCTGGAGTCGGCAGGAGGTAAGCAATCAGCCCCAGCATTTT.

The chain employs TRBV4-1 and TRBJ2-3; maybe TRBD2 (6 bases). CDR1 and CDR2 from the germline V gene are MGHRA and YSYEKL. The V and J ends lost 0 bases and 8 bases respectively, with 21 bases between them. CDR3 length: 17 residues. The CDR3 reads CASSQDLGLALKGTQYF. CDR3 in DNA: TGCGCCAGCAGCCAAGATCTTGGGCTAGCGTTAAAGGGTACGCAGTATTTT.

The V and J genes are TRBV7-2 and TRBJ2-5; D possibly corresponds to TRBD1 (5 bases). Trimming cost V 0 bases and J 4 bases, with 6 bases left between them. This CDR3 region has 13 residues. Per the germline V gene, CDR1 is SGHTA and CDR2 is FQGNSA. In DNA, the CDR3 is TGTGCCAGCAGCTTAGCGACAGCAGAGACCCAGTACTTC. It translates to CASSLATAETQYF.

The CDR3 sequence is CASSLLGQADGYTF. CDR3 in DNA: TGTGCCAGCAGCTTACTAGGACAGGCGGACGGCTACACCTTC. The gene calls are TRBV5-5 and TRBJ1-2; 7 bases line up with TRBD1. V dropped 2 bases and J dropped 8; count of bases not matched to a gene: 9. The CDR3 is made up of 14 amino acids. Germline V lookup: CDR1 SGHKS, CDR2 YYEKEE (reference sequence).

The V gene is TRBV25-1, the J gene TRBJ1-3; D may be TRBD1 (6 bases). The CDR3 loop spans 15 amino acids. Germline assignment: CDR1 MGHDK and CDR2 SYGVNS. Trimming took 1 base from V and 2 from J, leaving 9 bases between them. CDR3 sequence: CASSESRGTGNTIYF. CDR3 in DNA: TGTGCCAGCAGTGAATCCAGGGGTACTGGAAACACCATATATTTT.

The rearrangement links TRBV28 to TRBJ2-7; D unresolved. This CDR3 has 11 residues. V dropped 6 bases and J dropped 9 bases, with 12 bases sitting between them. Germline V gene data show CDR1 as MDHEN and CDR2 as SYDVKM. The CDR3 region has the DNA TGTGCCAGCAGCTTCCTTTCGGGGCAGTACTTC. Amino acid sequence: CASSFLSGQYF.

V usage is TRBV18 and J usage is TRBJ1-2; TRBD1 might be the D (5 bases). Trimming removed 6 bases at V and 6 bases at J, with 29 bases between. In germline, CDR1 is KGHSH, CDR2 LQKENI. This CDR3 region has 18 residues. The CDR3 is CASSRSGRGRASLDGYTF. CDR3 nucleotide sequence: TGTGCCAGCTCCCGGTCTGGGCGGGGACGGGCGAGCCTAGATGGCTACACCTTC.

This chain links TRBV9 with TRBJ2-7, with D perhaps matching TRBD2 (6 bases). The germline V and J ends were trimmed by 4 bases and 2 bases, with 13 bases remaining between them. The CDR3 sequence is 14 residues long. Germline CDR1 SGDLS, CDR2 YYNGEE. This chain's CDR3 is CASSPGWGAYEQYF. The CDR3 DNA sequence: TGTGCCAGCAGCCCCGGGTGGGGGGCCTACGAGCAGTACTTC.

The CDR3 spells CASSASGGANEKLFF. The CDR3 DNA sequence: TGTGCCAGCAGTGCCTCCGGGGGGGCTAATGAAAAACTGTTTTTT. The chain recombines TRBV2 with TRBJ1-4; perhaps TRBD1 as D (5 bases). With 4 bases removed from V and 3 bases from J, the gap between germline ends came to 12 bases. This CDR3 is built from 15 residues. Germline V gives CDR1 SNHLY, CDR2 FYNNEI. Combining the CDR3 with reference TRBV2 and TRBJ1-4 gives the whole variable domain EPEVTQTPSHQVTQMGQEVILRCVPISNHLYFYWYRQILGQKVEFLVSFYNNEISEKSEIFDDQFSVERPDGSNFTLKIRSTKLEDSAMYFCASSASGGANEKLFFGSGTQLSVL.

The chain joins TRBV29-1 to TRBJ2-7; a possible D gene is TRBD1 (6 bases). Per the germline V gene, CDR1 is SQVTM and CDR2 is ANQGSEA. V shed 4 bases and J shed 2 bases, with 15 bases lying between them. The CDR3 is 14 amino acids. CDR3 sequence: CSVVRVAGAYEQYF. DNA for the CDR3: TGCAGCGTTGTCCGAGTCGCAGGGGCCTACGAGCAGTACTTC.

To note about this clone: Other DNA sequences in the same sample also yield this CDR3. The V gene is TRBV30, the J gene TRBJ1-5, with D unclear. Germline CDR1 GTSNPN, CDR2 SVGIG (reference sequence). The CDR3 extends over 13 amino acids. Trimming stripped 0 bases from V and 9 bases from J, with 12 bases between. CDR3 region: CAWSVSGPGPQHF. The CDR3 region has the DNA TGTGCCTGGAGTGTTTCCGGCCCGGGGCCCCAGCATTTT. The full variable domain, in which reference TRBV30 and TRBJ1-5 provide the parts outside the CDR3, is SQTIHQWPATLVQPVGSPLSLECTVEGTSNPNLYWYRQAAGRGLQLLFYSVGIGQISSEVPQNLSASRPQDRQFILSSKKLLLSDSGFYLCAWSVSGPGPQHFGDGTRLSIL.

V and J are TRBV7-8 and TRBJ2-2; D remains ambiguous. The CDR3 is 13 residues long. Germline CDR1 and CDR2: SGHVS and FQNEAQ. V lost 1 base to trimming and J lost 4 bases, with 4 bases between them. The CDR3 region is CASSLVSTGELFF. CDR3 in DNA: TGTGCCAGCAGCTTAGTTAGCACCGGGGAGCTGTTTTTT.

The chain carries TRBV7-2 and TRBJ1-2, with 10 bases that match TRBD1. V lost 5 bases to trimming and J lost 8 bases; unmatched junction nucleotides: 8. Germline V gene data show CDR1 as SGHTA and CDR2 as FQGNSA. This CDR3 is built from 14 residues. This CDR3 is CASSTRQGATGYTF. The CDR3, as DNA: TGTGCCAGCAGCACTCGACAGGGGGCGACGGGCTACACCTTC.

V and J are TRBV7-9 and TRBJ1-2; D ambiguous. Trimming removed 11 bases from V and 3 bases from J, with 10 bases in between. The CDR3 covers 11 residues. Per germline, CDR1 SEHNR and CDR2 FQNEAQ (reference sequence). For the CDR3, the DNA is TGTGCCGGAGCAAGGGACTATGGCTACACCTTC. Its protein is CAGARDYGYTF.

The J gene is TRBJ2-3, the V gene TRBV5-1; no clear D. The V end lost 4 bases, the J end lost 3 bases, and 15 bases lay between the germline ends. CDR1 and CDR2 (germline): SGHRS, YFSETQ. CDR3 size: 15 residues. The CDR3 loop reads CASSPRRSSTDTQYF. CDR3 DNA sequence: TGCGCCAGCAGCCCCCGACGTAGCTCAACAGATACGCAGTATTTT.

The chain links TRBV27 to TRBJ2-3, with D tentatively TRBD1 (6 bases). Trimming shortened V by 6 bases and J by 6 bases, and 19 bases separated the two germline ends. The CDR3 contains 15 residues. The germline V gene has CDR1 MNHEY and CDR2 SMNVEV (reference sequence). CDR3 in amino acids: CASSLSGAPYDTQYF. CDR3 nucleotide sequence: TGTGCCAGCAGCCTATCAGGGGCGCCCTACGATACGCAGTATTTT.

DNA for the CDR3: TGTGCCAGCAGCGCGGATCCCGGCCACACTGAAGCTTTCTTT. Protein: CASSADPGHTEAFF. The rearrangement joins TRBV2 to TRBJ1-1, with D unclear. Germline V gene data show CDR1 as SNHLY and CDR2 as FYNNEI. Trimming shortened V by 6 bases and J by 3 bases, and 14 bases separated the two germline ends. The CDR3 has 14 residues.

This chain connects TRBV7-2 to TRBJ1-1; no reliable D call. Germline values: CDR1 SGHTA, CDR2 FQGNSA. This CDR3 region has 13 residues. The V gene lost 6 bases and the J gene lost 1 base, with 9 bases spanning the gap. The CDR3 spells CASRPPRNTEAFF. DNA of the CDR3: TGTGCCAGCAGACCCCCCAGGAACACTGAAGCTTTCTTT.

There are a few counts of this clone. V gene TRBV19 combines with J gene TRBJ1-5; no reliable D call. Trimming shortened V by 7 bases and J by 0 bases, and 16 bases separated the two germline ends. This CDR3 spans 16 amino acids. Germline V gene lookup returns CDR1 LNHDA and CDR2 SQIVND (reference sequence). In DNA, the CDR3 is TGTGCCAGTAAGAGGGAGGGATATTATAGCAATCAGCCCCAGCATTTT. Translated, it gives CASKREGYYSNQPQHF. Combining the CDR3 with reference TRBV19 and TRBJ1-5 gives the whole variable domain DGGITQSPKYLFRKEGQNVTLSCEQNLNHDAMYWYRQDPGQGLRLIYYSQIVNDFQKGDIAEGYSVSREKKESFPLTVTSAQKNPTAFYLCASKREGYYSNQPQHFGDGTRLSIL.

The chain recombines TRBV5-1 with TRBJ1-1; no reliable D call. This CDR3 is 16 amino acids long. Trimming removed 3 bases from V and 5 bases from J, with 20 bases in between. Germline V gene lookup returns CDR1 SGHRS and CDR2 YFSETQ. This CDR3 is CASSSPLREGLTEAFF. Written as DNA, the CDR3 is TGCGCCAGCAGCTCCCCCCTGAGGGAAGGGTTGACTGAAGCTTTCTTT.

The chain combines TRBV25-1 with TRBJ2-2, with 9 bases fitting TRBD2. The germline V gene has CDR1 MGHDK and CDR2 SYGVNS. With 6 bases clipped from V and 0 bases from J, the junction kept 2 bases outside the gene matches. The CDR3 is made up of 15 amino acids. The DNA for the CDR3 is TGTGCCAGCAGCGCGGGGGGGTCGAACACCGGGGAGCTGTTTTTT. This encodes CASSAGGSNTGELFF.

The genes are TRBV10-3 and TRBJ2-1; D may be TRBD2 (7 bases). The length of the CDR3 is 13 residues. V was trimmed by 11 bases and J by 7 bases, leaving 18 bases between them. The germline V gene encodes CDR1 ENHRY and CDR2 SYGVKD. Here the CDR3 reads CASSTGGPNEQFF. Written as DNA, the CDR3 is TGTGCCTCTTCAACCGGGGGGCCAAATGAGCAGTTCTTC.

J is TRBJ2-1 and V is TRBV19, with 14 bases identical to TRBD2. This CDR3 region has 16 residues. CDR1 is LNHDA and CDR2 is SQIVND in the germline V gene (reference sequence). Unmatched junction bases numbered 5, after V lost 5 bases and J lost 5 bases. In nucleotides, the CDR3 is TGTGCCAGTAGTCTCGGACTAGCGGGGGGCGACAATGAGCAGTTCTTC. The encoded protein is CASSLGLAGGDNEQFF.

The CDR3 DNA sequence: TGTGCCAAGGGGGACCACGGGCCGAATCAGCCCCAGCATTTT. This sequence encodes CAKGDHGPNQPQHF. J is TRBJ1-5 and V is TRBV6-5; maybe TRBD1 (6 bases). Germline values: CDR1 MNHEY, CDR2 SVGAGI. The CDR3 length is 14 residues. V gave up 10 bases and J gave up 4 bases, with 17 bases separating them.

This rearrangement joins TRBV19 to TRBJ2-7; perhaps TRBD1 as D (5 bases). The CDR3 consists of 15 residues. Deletions cut 3 bases from V and 0 bases from J, with 12 bases between. CDR1 and CDR2 from the germline V gene are LNHDA and SQIVND (reference sequence). CDR3 bases: TGTGCCAGTAGTATTATAGGGGCGAGCTCCTACGAGCAGTACTTC. It translates to CASSIIGASSYEQYF.